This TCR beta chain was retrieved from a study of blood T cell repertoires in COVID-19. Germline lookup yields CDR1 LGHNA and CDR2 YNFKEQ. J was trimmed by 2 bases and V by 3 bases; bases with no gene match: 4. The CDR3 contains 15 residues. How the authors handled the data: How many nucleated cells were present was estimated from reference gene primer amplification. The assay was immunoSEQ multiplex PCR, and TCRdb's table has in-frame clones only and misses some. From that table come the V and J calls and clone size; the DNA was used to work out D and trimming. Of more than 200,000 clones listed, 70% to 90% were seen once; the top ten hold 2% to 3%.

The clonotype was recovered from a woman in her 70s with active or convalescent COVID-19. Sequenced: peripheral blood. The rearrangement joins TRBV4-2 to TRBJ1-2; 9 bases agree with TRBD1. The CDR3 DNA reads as TGTGCCAGCAGCCACGGACAGGGGCGGAACTATGGCTACACCTTC. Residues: CASSHGQGRNYGYTF.